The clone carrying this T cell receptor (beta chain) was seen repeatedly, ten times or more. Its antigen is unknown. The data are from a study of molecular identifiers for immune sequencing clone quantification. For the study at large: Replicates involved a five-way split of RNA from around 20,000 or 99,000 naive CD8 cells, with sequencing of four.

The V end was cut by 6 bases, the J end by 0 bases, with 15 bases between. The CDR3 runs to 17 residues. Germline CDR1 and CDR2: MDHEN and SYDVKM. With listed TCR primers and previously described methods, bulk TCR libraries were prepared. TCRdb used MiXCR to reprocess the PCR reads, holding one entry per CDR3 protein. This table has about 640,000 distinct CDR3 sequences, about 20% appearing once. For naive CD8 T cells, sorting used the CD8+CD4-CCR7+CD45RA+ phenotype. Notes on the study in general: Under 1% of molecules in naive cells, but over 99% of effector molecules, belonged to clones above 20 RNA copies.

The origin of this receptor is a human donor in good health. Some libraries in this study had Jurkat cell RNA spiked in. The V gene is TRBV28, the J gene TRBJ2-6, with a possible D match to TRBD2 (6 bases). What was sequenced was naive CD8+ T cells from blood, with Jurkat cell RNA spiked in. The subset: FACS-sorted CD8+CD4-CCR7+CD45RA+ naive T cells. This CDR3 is CASRGLTYFSGANVLTF. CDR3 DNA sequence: TGTGCCAGCAGGGGACTCACATACTTCTCTGGGGCCAACGTCCTGACTTTC.